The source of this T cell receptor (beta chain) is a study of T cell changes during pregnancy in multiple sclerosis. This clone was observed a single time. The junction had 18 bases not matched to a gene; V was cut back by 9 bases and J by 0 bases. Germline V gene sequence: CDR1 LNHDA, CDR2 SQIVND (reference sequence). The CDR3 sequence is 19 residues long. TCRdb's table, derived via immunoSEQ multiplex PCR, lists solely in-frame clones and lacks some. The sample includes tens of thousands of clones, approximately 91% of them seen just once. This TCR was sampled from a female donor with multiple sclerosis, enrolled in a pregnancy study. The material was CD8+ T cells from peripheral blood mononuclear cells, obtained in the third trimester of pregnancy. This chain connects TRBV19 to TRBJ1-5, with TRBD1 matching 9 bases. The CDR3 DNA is TGTGCCAGCAGAAAGGGGACAGGGTTTTTTCCATATAGCAATCAGCCCCAGCATTTT. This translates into CASRKGTGFFPYSNQPQHF.